The 19 T cell receptor beta chains below come from one sample, sequenced in a study of blood T cell repertoires in COVID-19. The repertoire was sequenced with immunoSEQ multiplex PCR; TCRdb's copy has only in-frame clones and lacks some. The sample consists of fewer than 75,000 clones, around 84% of them appearing once. Sequencing was carried out using peripheral blood. All receptors come from a man between 45 and 60 years old with active COVID-19.

The chain recombines TRBV7-7 with TRBJ2-2; weak D call: TRBD1 (5 bases). Per the germline V gene, CDR1 is SSHAT and CDR2 is FNYEAQ (reference sequence). V was pared by 5 bases and J by 1 base, with 8 bases between. The CDR3 has 14 amino acids. CDR3 residues: CASSPDRNTGELFF. The DNA of the CDR3 is TGTGCCAGCAGCCCCGACAGGAACACCGGGGAGCTGTTTTTT.

The chain combines TRBV2 with TRBJ2-2, with 7 bases fitting TRBD1. The CDR3 spans 15 residues. Germline V gives CDR1 SNHLY, CDR2 FYNNEI. V was clipped by 1 base and J by 5 bases; unmatched bases: 4. CDR3 in DNA: TGTGCCAGCAGTGAAGAGGGGGCTCTAACCGGGGAGCTGTTTTTT. Encoded protein: CASSEEGALTGELFF. Full variable domain (remainder filled in from reference TRBV2 and TRBJ2-2): EPEVTQTPSHQVTQMGQEVILRCVPISNHLYFYWYRQILGQKVEFLVSFYNNEISEKSEIFDDQFSVERPDGSNFTLKIRSTKLEDSAMYFCASSEEGALTGELFFGEGSRLTVL.

This chain connects TRBV4-1 to TRBJ1-6, with D unresolved. V was cut by 0 bases and J by 1 base, with 7 bases left in between. Germline-derived CDR1 and CDR2 are MGHRA and YSYEKL. This CDR3 spans 16 amino acids. The CDR3 reads CASSQDSGSYNSPLHF. CDR3 nucleotides: TGCGCCAGCAGCCAAGATTCCGGGTCCTATAATTCACCCCTCCACTTT.

The rearrangement joins TRBV9 to TRBJ1-5; D gene uncertain. Trimming left V 1 base short and J 1 base short, with 9 bases between. This CDR3 has 15 amino acids. CDR1 and CDR2 (germline): SGDLS, YYNGEE. The CDR3 loop is CASSVSGNSNQPQHF. The CDR3 DNA reads TGTGCCAGCAGCGTATCCGGGAACAGCAATCAGCCCCAGCATTTT. Combining the CDR3 with reference TRBV9 and TRBJ1-5 gives the whole variable domain DSGVTQTPKHLITATGQRVTLRCSPRSGDLSVYWYQQSLDQGLQFLIQYYNGEERAKGNILERFSAQQFPDLHSELNLSSLELGDSALYFCASSVSGNSNQPQHFGDGTRLSIL.

This chain uses TRBV6-6 with TRBJ2-1; the match to TRBD2 covers 7 bases. Germline CDR1 and CDR2: MNHNY and SVGAGI (reference sequence). V trimming: 6 bases; J trimming: 4 bases; junction bases outside the gene matches: 12. This CDR3 region has 16 residues. The DNA for the CDR3 is TGTGCCAGCAGCTCCCCCGGGAGGCCATCATACAATGAGCAGTTCTTC. It codes for CASSSPGRPSYNEQFF.

The chain combines TRBV5-6 with TRBJ1-4; D possibly corresponds to TRBD1 (5 bases). V dropped 7 bases and J dropped 8 bases, with 21 bases sitting between them. This CDR3 region has 15 residues. CDR1 SGHDT and CDR2 YYEEEE come from the germline V gene. CDR3: CASRSRGYRGEKLFF. In DNA form, the CDR3 reads TGTGCCAGCCGATCTCGGGGGTACCGGGGAGAAAAACTGTTTTTT.

V usage is TRBV3-1 (or the pseudogene TRBV3-2) and J usage is TRBJ2-1; D unresolved. V lost 1 base and J lost 8, with 6 bases in between. The length of the CDR3 is 12 residues. Germline values: CDR1 LGHDT, CDR2 YNNKEL (reference sequence). The CDR3 coding sequence is TGTGCCAGCAGCCAAGTATCCCATGAGCAGTTCTTC. As protein: CASSQVSHEQFF.

The chain combines TRBV5-5 with TRBJ2-7; 8 bases agree with TRBD1. The CDR3 has 15 amino acids. Looked up from germline, CDR1 is SGHKS and CDR2 is YYEKEE (reference sequence). J gave up 3 bases and V 4 bases, and 9 bases lay outside the gene matches. CDR3 protein: CASSQLQGGNYEQYF. In DNA form, the CDR3 reads TGTGCCAGCAGCCAGCTACAGGGGGGAAACTACGAGCAGTACTTC.

The chain uses TRBV9 and TRBJ1-4; TRBD1 matches at 7 bases. The germline gives CDR1 SGDLS, CDR2 YYNGEE. The J segment lost 7 bases and the V segment lost 4 bases, leaving 10 bases of the junction unmatched. CDR3 size: 15 residues. The CDR3 region has the DNA TGTGCCAGCAGCCCCTCGACAGGGATAGGTGAAAAACTGTTTTTT. Residues: CASSPSTGIGEKLFF.

The rearrangement links TRBV5-4 to TRBJ1-1, with D unclear. The CDR3 totals 14 residues. V lost 0 bases and J 0 bases, leaving 6 bases between the germline ends. From germline, CDR1 is SGHNT and CDR2 YYREEE (reference sequence). The chain's CDR3 is CASSLVGMNTEAFF. For the CDR3, the DNA is TGTGCCAGCAGCTTGGTCGGGATGAACACTGAAGCTTTCTTT.

The CDR3 is CASSPARDQTQYF. The CDR3, as DNA: TGTGCCAGCTCACCCGCGAGAGATCAGACCCAGTACTTC. This sequence joins TRBV18 and TRBJ2-5; D not resolved. CDR3 length equals 13 residues. V was trimmed by 3 bases and J by 6 bases, leaving 11 bases between them. The V gene's germline CDR1 is KGHSH and CDR2 LQKENI.

The V gene is TRBV9, the J gene TRBJ2-1; no clear D gene. The CDR3 runs 14 residues. Germline assignment: CDR1 SGDLS and CDR2 YYNGEE. Trimming took off 0 bases at V and 3 bases at J, with 7 bases between the two ends. The CDR3 spells CASSVVGVYNEQFF. The CDR3 DNA reads TGTGCCAGCAGCGTAGTCGGAGTCTACAATGAGCAGTTCTTC.

The chain carries TRBV7-9 and TRBJ1-4; 8 nucleotides agree with TRBD1. CDR1 and CDR2 (germline): SEHNR, FQNEAQ (reference sequence). Trimming took 5 bases from V and 7 from J; bases not matched to a gene: 9. This CDR3 region has 15 residues. In DNA form, the CDR3 reads TGTGCCAGCAGCGCCCAGACAGGGGCGGGTGAAAAACTGTTTTTT. Encoded protein: CASSAQTGAGEKLFF.

The chain recombines TRBV7-2 with TRBJ2-5, with 9 bases fitting TRBD1. Germline values: CDR1 SGHTA, CDR2 FQGNSA. This CDR3 spans 17 amino acids. V shed 1 base, J shed 2 bases, and the junction held 8 bases outside the gene matches. The CDR3 region has the DNA TGTGCCAGCAGCTTAGGAGCTCCCGGGACAGGGCAAGAGACCCAGTACTTC. Translation: CASSLGAPGTGQETQYF.

In DNA form, the CDR3 reads TGTGCCACCAGTGATGCGACTGGCTACCAAGAGACCCAGTACTTC. This codes for CATSDATGYQETQYF. The rearrangement links TRBV24-1 to TRBJ2-5; D gene uncertain. Germline loops: CDR1 KGHDR, CDR2 SFDVKD. The CDR3 totals 15 residues. The V gene lost 3 bases and the J gene lost 0 bases, with 10 bases spanning the gap.

This clone appeared a few times. V gene TRBV19 combines with J gene TRBJ1-5; 7 nucleotides line up with TRBD1. This CDR3 comprises 12 residues. Germline V gene sequence: CDR1 LNHDA, CDR2 SQIVND (reference sequence). Losses at the gene ends were 9 bases for V and 6 bases for J; bases not matched to a gene: 5. CDR3 in amino acids: CASTPGGQPQHF. Here the CDR3 DNA reads TGTGCCAGCACACCAGGGGGTCAGCCCCAGCATTTT.

The gene calls are TRBV6-5 and TRBJ2-7; TRBD1 aligns across 8 bases. The CDR3 has 15 amino acids. Germline CDR1 reads MNHEY; CDR2 reads SVGAGI. The junction had 9 bases not matched to a gene; V was cut back by 5 bases and J by 3 bases. The CDR3 reads CASSRGTGSLYEQYV. In DNA, the CDR3 is TGTGCCAGCAGTCGCGGGACAGGCTCCCTCTACGAGCAGTACGTC.

The chain is built from TRBV29-1 and TRBJ2-1; 8 bases are a match to TRBD2. CDR1 is SQVTM, CDR2 ANQGSEA, per germline. The trim removed 3 bases at V and 5 bases at J, leaving 12 bases unmatched. This CDR3 spans 16 amino acids. For the CDR3, the DNA is TGCAGCGTTGAGGTCGGGAGGGCCGTTGGGGACAATGAGCAGTTCTTC. The encoded protein is CSVEVGRAVGDNEQFF.

The chain combines TRBV6-1 with TRBJ2-4, with D maybe TRBD1 (6 bases). CDR3 size: 16 residues. The germline CDR1 and CDR2 sequences are MNHNS and SASEGT. With 3 bases removed from V and 6 bases from J, the gap between germline ends came to 18 bases. This CDR3 is CASSDENRVIGNIQYF. CDR3 coding DNA: TGTGCCAGCAGTGACGAGAACAGGGTCATCGGAAACATTCAGTACTTC.